This T cell receptor beta chain was identified in a study of blood T cell repertoires in COVID-19. About the research overall: Some COVID-19 samples were acute and others convalescent; all came from the United States, Italy and Spain. Sources were T cells, B-cell-depleted T cells, or PBMCs; the material itself was cDNA or gDNA.

The authors' processing: By means of reference gene primer amplification, nucleated cell counts were estimated. Sequencing was performed with immunoSEQ multiplex PCR; in TCRdb, only in-frame clones are kept and a portion is missing. The V and J calls and clone size were taken over from that table, and D and trimming were inferred from the DNA. Of fewer than 200,000 clones listed, roughly three quarters are singletons. This clone was observed a few times. This receptor was taken from a woman aged 45-65 years with active or convalescent COVID-19. Source material: peripheral blood.

CDR3 nucleotide sequence: TGTGCCAGCTCCGAAGACAGCTATGGCTACACCTTC. Translating it yields CASSEDSYGYTF. The genes are TRBV18 and TRBJ1-2; maybe TRBD1 (5 bases). The CDR3 is 12 residues long. Trimming pared 6 bases from V and 4 bases from J, leaving 9 bases between. CDR1 and CDR2 from the germline V gene are KGHSH and LQKENI.